The sequence of this T cell receptor (beta chain) was determined in a study of patients and donors after allogeneic stem cell transplantation (dated by TCRdb to the early 2020s). CDR1 and CDR2, looked up from the germline V gene, are ENHRY and SYGVKD. The CDR3, from cysteine to phenylalanine, totals 16 residues. Only CDR3 DNA remains: 48 bases, in frame from the first base. Trimming leaves V shorter by 10 bases and J shorter by 4 bases, with the junction holding 17 bases beyond the gene matches. Concerning this clonotype itself: This clone's antigen is unknown. Nothing much larger sits one base from this clone, and base qualities are not available.

Libraries were prepared through RT-PCR. Instrument on record: NextSeq 550. TCRdb passed the public sequencing reads through fastp at Q25 and MiXCR, retaining productive beta sequences. Merged by CDR3 protein, the rows form single entries marked with the most common genes and DNA. Within this sample are 800,000 to 1,000,000 distinct CDR3 sequences, with roughly 18% of them counted one time only. The ten most abundant clones make up around 6% of the sample. This TCR was sampled from a human donor who was either an allogeneic HSCT recipient or a stem cell or donor lymphocyte infusion donor (not recorded which). It is not recorded whose cells these are; they may come from a transplant donor. Sequencing was done on a sample of blood, either unsorted or a sorted T cell fraction (not recorded which). The chain employs TRBV10-3 and TRBJ2-5, with 8 central nucleotides matching TRBD1. This receptor carries the CDR3 CARGDFGQGGGETQYF. The base sequence is TGTGCCAGGGGGGATTTCGGACAGGGAGGCGGAGAGACCCAGTACTTC.